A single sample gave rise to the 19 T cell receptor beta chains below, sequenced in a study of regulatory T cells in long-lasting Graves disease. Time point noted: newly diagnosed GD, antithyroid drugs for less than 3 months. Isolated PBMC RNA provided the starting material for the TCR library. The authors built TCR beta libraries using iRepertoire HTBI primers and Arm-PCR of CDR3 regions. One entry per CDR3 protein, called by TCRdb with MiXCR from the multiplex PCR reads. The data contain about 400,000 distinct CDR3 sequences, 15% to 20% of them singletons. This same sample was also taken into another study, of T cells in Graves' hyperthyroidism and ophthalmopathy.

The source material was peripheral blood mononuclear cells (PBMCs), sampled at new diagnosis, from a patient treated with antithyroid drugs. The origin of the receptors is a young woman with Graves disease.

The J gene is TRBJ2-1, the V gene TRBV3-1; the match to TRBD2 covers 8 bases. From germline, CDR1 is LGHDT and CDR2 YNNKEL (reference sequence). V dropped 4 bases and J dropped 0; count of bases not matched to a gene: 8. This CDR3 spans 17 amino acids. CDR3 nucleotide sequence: TGTGCCAGCAGCCCGCGGGGGGCCCGCAGCTCCTACAATGAGCAGTTCTTC. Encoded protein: CASSPRGARSSYNEQFF.

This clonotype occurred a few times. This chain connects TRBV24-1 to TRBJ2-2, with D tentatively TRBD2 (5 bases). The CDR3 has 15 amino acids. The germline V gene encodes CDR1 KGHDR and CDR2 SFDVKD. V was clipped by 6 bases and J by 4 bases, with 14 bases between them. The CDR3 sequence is CATSSGDLTTGELFF. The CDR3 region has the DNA TGTGCCACCAGTTCCGGGGATCTTACCACCGGGGAGCTGTTTTTT.

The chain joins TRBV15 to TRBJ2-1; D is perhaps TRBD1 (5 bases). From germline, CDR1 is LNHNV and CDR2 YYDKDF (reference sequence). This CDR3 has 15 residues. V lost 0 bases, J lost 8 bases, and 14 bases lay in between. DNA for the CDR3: TGTGCCACCAGCAGAGATTGGAGCCAGGGCGATGAGCAGTTCTTC. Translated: CATSRDWSQGDEQFF.

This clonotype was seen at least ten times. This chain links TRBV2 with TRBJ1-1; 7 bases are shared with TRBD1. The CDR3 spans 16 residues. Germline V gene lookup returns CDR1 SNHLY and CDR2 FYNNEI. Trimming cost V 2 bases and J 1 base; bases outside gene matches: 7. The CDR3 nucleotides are TGTGCCAGCAGTGAACTGGGGACAGATAAGAACACTGAAGCTTTCTTT. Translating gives CASSELGTDKNTEAFF.

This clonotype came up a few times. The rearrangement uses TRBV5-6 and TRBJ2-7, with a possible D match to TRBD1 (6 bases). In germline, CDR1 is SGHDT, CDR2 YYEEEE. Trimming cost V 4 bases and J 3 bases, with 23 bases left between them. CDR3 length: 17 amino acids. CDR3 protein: CASSLRGNAPIGYEQYF. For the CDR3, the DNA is TGTGCCAGCAGCCTCAGGGGTAACGCCCCGATCGGCTACGAGCAGTACTTC.

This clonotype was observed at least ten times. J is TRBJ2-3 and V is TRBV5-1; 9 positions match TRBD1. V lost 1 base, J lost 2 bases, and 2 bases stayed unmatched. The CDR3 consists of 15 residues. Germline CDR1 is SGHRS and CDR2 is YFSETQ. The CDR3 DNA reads TGCGCCAGCAGCTTGACAGGGGGCTTCACAGATACGCAGTATTTT. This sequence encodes CASSLTGGFTDTQYF.

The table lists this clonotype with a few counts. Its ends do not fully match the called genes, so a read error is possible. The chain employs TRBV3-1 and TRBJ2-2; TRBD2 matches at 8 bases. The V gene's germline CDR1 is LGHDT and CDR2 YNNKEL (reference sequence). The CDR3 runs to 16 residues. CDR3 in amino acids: CASSQSNGREAGKLFF. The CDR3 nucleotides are TGTGCCAGCAGCCAAAGTAATGGGCGGGAGGCCGGGAAGCTGTTTTTT.

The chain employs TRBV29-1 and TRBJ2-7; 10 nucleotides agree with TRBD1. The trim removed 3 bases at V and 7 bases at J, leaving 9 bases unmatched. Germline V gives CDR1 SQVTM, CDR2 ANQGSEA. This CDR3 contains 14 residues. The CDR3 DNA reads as TGCAGCGTTGAGGGGACAGGGGAGAACCGAGAGCAGTACTTC. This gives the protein CSVEGTGENREQYF.

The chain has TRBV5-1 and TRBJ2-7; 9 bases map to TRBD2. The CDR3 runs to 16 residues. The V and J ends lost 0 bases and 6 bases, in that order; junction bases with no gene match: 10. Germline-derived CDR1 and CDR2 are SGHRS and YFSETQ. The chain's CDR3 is CASSLVAGVYLAEQYF. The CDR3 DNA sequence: TGCGCCAGCAGCTTGGTAGCGGGAGTTTATTTGGCCGAGCAGTACTTC.

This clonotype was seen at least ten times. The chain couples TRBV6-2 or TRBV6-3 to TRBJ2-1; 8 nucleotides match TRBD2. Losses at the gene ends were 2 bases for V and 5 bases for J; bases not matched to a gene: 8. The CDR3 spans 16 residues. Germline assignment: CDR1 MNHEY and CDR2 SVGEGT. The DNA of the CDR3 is TGTGCCAGCAGTTACGTCCGGGGGGGCCCGGACAATGAGCAGTTCTTC. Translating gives CASSYVRGGPDNEQFF.

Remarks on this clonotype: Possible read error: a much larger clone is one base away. The CDR3 DNA reads as TGCGCCAGCAGCTTGACCGGGACAGGGATGAGCTCTGGAAACACCATATATTTT. Its translation: CASSLTGTGMSSGNTIYF. The chain joins TRBV5-1 to TRBJ1-3; TRBD1 aligns across 9 bases. Germline V lookup: CDR1 SGHRS, CDR2 YFSETQ. CDR3 length: 18 amino acids. Losses at the gene ends were 1 base for V and 0 bases for J; bases not matched to a gene: 8.

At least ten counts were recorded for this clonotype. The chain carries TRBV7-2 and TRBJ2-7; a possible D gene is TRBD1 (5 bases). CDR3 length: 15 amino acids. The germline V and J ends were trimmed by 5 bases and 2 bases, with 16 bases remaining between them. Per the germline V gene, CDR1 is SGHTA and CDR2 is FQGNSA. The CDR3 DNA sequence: TGTGCCAGCAGCCGACATGACAGAAATCCCTACGAGCAGTACTTC. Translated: CASSRHDRNPYEQYF.

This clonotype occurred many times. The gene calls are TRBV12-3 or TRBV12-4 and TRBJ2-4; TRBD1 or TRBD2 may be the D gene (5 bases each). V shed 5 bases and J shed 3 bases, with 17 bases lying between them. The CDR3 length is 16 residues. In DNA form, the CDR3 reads TGTGCCAGCAGTCTAGGGGACCCTCGAGGCAAAAACATTCAGTACTTC. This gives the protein CASSLGDPRGKNIQYF.

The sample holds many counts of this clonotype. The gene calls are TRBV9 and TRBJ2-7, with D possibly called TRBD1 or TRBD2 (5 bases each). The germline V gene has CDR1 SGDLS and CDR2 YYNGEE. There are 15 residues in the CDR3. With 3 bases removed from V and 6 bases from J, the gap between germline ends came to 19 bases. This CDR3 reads CASSADGTPRTEQYF. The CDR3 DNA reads TGTGCCAGCAGCGCGGATGGGACGCCCAGGACCGAGCAGTACTTC.

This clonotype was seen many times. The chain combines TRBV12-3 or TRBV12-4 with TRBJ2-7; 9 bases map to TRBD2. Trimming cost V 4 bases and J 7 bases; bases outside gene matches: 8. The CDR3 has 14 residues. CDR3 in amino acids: CASSSYSGSGEQYF. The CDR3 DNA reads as TGTGCCAGCAGTTCATATAGCGGGAGTGGGGAGCAGTACTTC.

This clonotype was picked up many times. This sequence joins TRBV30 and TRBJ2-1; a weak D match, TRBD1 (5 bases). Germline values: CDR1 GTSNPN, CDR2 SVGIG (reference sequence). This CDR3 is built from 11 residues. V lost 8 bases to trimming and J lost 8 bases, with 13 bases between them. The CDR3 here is CAGARGYEQFF. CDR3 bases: TGTGCCGGGGCAAGAGGTTATGAGCAGTTCTTC.

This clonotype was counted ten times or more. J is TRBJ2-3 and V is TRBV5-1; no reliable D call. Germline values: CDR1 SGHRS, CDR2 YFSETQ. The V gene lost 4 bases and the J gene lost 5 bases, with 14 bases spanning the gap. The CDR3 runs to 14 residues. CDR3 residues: CASSAETSLDTQYF. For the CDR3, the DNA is TGCGCCAGCAGCGCTGAGACCTCCCTAGATACGCAGTATTTT.

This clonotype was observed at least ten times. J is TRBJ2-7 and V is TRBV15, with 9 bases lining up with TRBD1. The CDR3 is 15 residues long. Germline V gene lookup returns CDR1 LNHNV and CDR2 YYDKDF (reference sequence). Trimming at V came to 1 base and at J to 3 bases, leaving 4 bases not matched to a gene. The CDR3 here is CATSRGTGELYEQYF. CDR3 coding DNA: TGTGCCACCAGCAGAGGGACAGGGGAACTCTACGAGCAGTACTTC.

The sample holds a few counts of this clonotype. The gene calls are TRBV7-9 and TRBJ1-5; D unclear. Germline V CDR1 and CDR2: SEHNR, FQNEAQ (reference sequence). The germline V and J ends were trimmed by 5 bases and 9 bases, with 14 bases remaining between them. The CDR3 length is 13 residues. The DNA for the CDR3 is TGTGCCAGCAGCCTTTTAGCGGATATGCCCCAGCATTTT. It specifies CASSLLADMPQHF.